A single sample gave rise to the 7 T cell receptor beta chains below, sequenced in a study of T cell responses to AZD1222 COVID-19 vaccine. The assay was immunoSEQ multiplex PCR, and TCRdb's table has in-frame clones only and misses some. The table lists over 85,000 clones, roughly 91% of them singletons. Sequencing used peripheral blood, obtained on day 0 of AZD1222 vaccination. The receptors stem from an adult in good health.

The genes are TRBV4-3 and TRBJ1-6; TRBD1 agrees at 10 bases. The CDR3 totals 16 residues. With V trimmed by 0 bases and J by 9 bases, 5 bases remained unmatched. Germline values: CDR1 LGHNA, CDR2 YSLEER. The CDR3 DNA sequence: TGCGCCAGCAGCCAAGATTGGACAGGGGGACGTTCACCCCTCCACTTT. This encodes CASSQDWTGGRSPLHF.

The genes are TRBV12-3 or TRBV12-4 and TRBJ2-3, with TRBD2 as a possible D gene (6 bases). The CDR3 runs to 12 residues. V was cut by 10 bases and J by 4 bases, with 12 bases left in between. This chain's CDR3 is CATARGADTQYF. CDR3 DNA sequence: TGTGCCACCGCCCGCGGGGCAGATACGCAGTATTTT.

The chain links TRBV9 to TRBJ1-6; tentative D call: TRBD1 (5 bases). Trimming took 6 bases from V and 5 from J, leaving 12 bases between them. CDR3 length equals 14 residues. Germline loops: CDR1 SGDLS, CDR2 YYNGEE. The CDR3 DNA reads as TGTGCCAGCACCCGTGGGACCCATAATTCACCCCTCCACTTT. Amino acids: CASTRGTHNSPLHF.

This sequence joins TRBV7-2 and TRBJ2-5, with 12 bases lining up with TRBD1. The CDR3 contains 16 residues. V lost 5 bases to trimming and J lost 1 base; unmatched junction nucleotides: 5. Germline V gene lookup returns CDR1 SGHTA and CDR2 FQGNSA. CDR3 sequence reads: CASSTQGQGAQETQYF. The CDR3, as DNA: TGTGCCAGCAGCACCCAGGGACAGGGGGCCCAAGAGACCCAGTACTTC.

The chain combines TRBV3-1 (or the pseudogene TRBV3-2) with TRBJ1-4, with D possibly matching TRBD1 (5 bases). In germline, CDR1 is LGHDT, CDR2 YNNKEL (reference sequence). The CDR3 has 15 residues. The V and J ends lost 1 base and 7 bases respectively, with 13 bases between them. CDR3 loop: CASSQGWGLGEKLFF. CDR3 coding DNA: TGTGCCAGCAGCCAAGGCTGGGGCTTGGGTGAAAAACTGTTTTTT.

V and J are TRBV6-8 and TRBJ2-2; 11 bases line up with TRBD2. The CDR3 contains 18 residues. From germline, CDR1 is MNHGY and CDR2 SAAAGT. After removal of 8 bases from V and 4 bases from J, the junction contained 15 bases not matched to a gene. The CDR3 nucleotides read TGTGCCAGCGACCGGGGAGGGCTAGCGGGAGGTGGCACCGGGGAGCTGTTTTTT. This encodes CASDRGGLAGGGTGELFF.

This clone has a single count. The chain is built from TRBV19 and TRBJ2-7; D unclear. The CDR3 is 14 amino acids. Germline CDR1 and CDR2: LNHDA and SQIVND (reference sequence). V was pared by 6 bases and J by 1 base, with 13 bases between. The CDR3: CASRGPQASYEQYF. CDR3 bases: TGTGCCAGTAGAGGGCCCCAGGCTTCCTACGAGCAGTACTTC.